Listed below are T cell receptor beta chains from one sample, sequenced in a study of T cell repertoires in cytomegalovirus infection. TCRdb fed the reads into MiXCR, producing one record per CDR3 protein. This sample has 100,000 or so distinct CDR3 sequences, with more than 20% found just once. The sequencing input was CD8+ T cells from PBMCs. These receptors were taken from a human donor in good health (CMV status not recorded). Some clones in this sample may be carry-over from other donors' samples. CDR3s include the opening cysteine and the closing phenylalanine or tryptophan. The order of the fields is clone size, J gene, D gene, V gene, CDR3 protein, CDR3 DNA. The D gene is left open where the match is weak. Size tells how often a clone was seen (once, few, many) or the class of an expanded clone, and some rows leave it out.

clone_size: -
j_call: TRBJ2-6
d_call: TRBD2
v_call: TRBV9
cdr3_aa: CASSVGPAGGPGANVLTF
cdr3_nt: TGTGCCAGCAGCGTAGGTCCCGCGGGGGGGCCTGGGGCCAACGTCCTGACTTTC

clone_size: -
j_call: TRBJ2-1
d_call: -
v_call: TRBV28
cdr3_aa: CASSLRGEWNEQFF
cdr3_nt: TGTGCCAGCAGTTTGAGGGGAGAGTGGAATGAGCAGTTCTTC

clone_size: many
j_call: TRBJ2-7
d_call: -
v_call: TRBV7-9
cdr3_aa: CASSSDTSYEQYF
cdr3_nt: TGTGCCAGCAGCTCGGACACCAGCTACGAGCAGTACTTC

clone_size: many
j_call: TRBJ2-7
d_call: TRBD2
v_call: TRBV7-9
cdr3_aa: CASSSSGSVVTYDEQYF
cdr3_nt: TGTGCCAGCAGCTCTAGCGGGAGCGTGGTAACCTACGACGAGCAGTACTTC

clone_size: -
j_call: TRBJ2-1
d_call: -
v_call: TRBV12-3/TRBV12-4
cdr3_aa: CASSPPGGPTYNEQFF
cdr3_nt: TGTGCCAGCAGTCCTCCCGGGGGGCCAACCTACAATGAGCAGTTCTTC

clone_size: -
j_call: TRBJ2-1
d_call: -
v_call: TRBV11-1
cdr3_aa: CASRPPSGDEQFF
cdr3_nt: TGTGCCAGCAGGCCACCCTCCGGGGATGAGCAGTTCTTC

clone_size: few
j_call: TRBJ2-7
d_call: -
v_call: TRBV10-2
cdr3_aa: CASSVDGGTYEQYF
cdr3_nt: TGCGCCAGCAGTGTTGACGGGGGAACCTACGAGCAGTACTTC

clone_size: many
j_call: TRBJ2-7
d_call: TRBD1
v_call: TRBV7-2
cdr3_aa: CASSLKGQGAGEQYF
cdr3_nt: TGTGCCAGCAGCTTAAAAGGGCAGGGGGCTGGCGAGCAGTACTTC

clone_size: few
j_call: TRBJ2-2
d_call: -
v_call: TRBV13
cdr3_aa: CASSKGWDGAGELFF
cdr3_nt: TGTGCCAGCAGCAAAGGGTGGGACGGAGCCGGGGAGCTGTTTTTT

clone_size: many
j_call: TRBJ2-3
d_call: -
v_call: TRBV11-2
cdr3_aa: CASSLGLTSTDTQYF
cdr3_nt: TGTGCCAGCAGCCTCGGACTAACTAGCACAGATACGCAGTATTTT

clone_size: many
j_call: TRBJ2-1
d_call: -
v_call: TRBV5-4
cdr3_aa: CASSLRSNEQFF
cdr3_nt: TGTGCCAGCAGCTTGCGTAGCAATGAGCAGTTCTTC

clone_size: few
j_call: TRBJ1-1
d_call: TRBD1
v_call: TRBV6-6
cdr3_aa: CASRSPGTGGAGEAFF
cdr3_nt: TGTGCCAGCAGGAGTCCCGGGACAGGGGGCGCGGGTGAAGCTTTCTTT

clone_size: -
j_call: TRBJ1-6
d_call: TRBD1
v_call: TRBV30
cdr3_aa: CAGQRGQPNSPLHF
cdr3_nt: TGTGCGGGGCAACGGGGACAGCCTAATTCACCCCTCCACTTT

clone_size: many
j_call: TRBJ2-2
d_call: -
v_call: TRBV7-6
cdr3_aa: CASSPRGAGELFF
cdr3_nt: TGTGCCAGCAGCCCGAGGGGGGCCGGGGAGCTGTTTTTT

clone_size: many
j_call: TRBJ2-7
d_call: -
v_call: TRBV7-2
cdr3_aa: CASSLESSGTYEQYF
cdr3_nt: TGTGCCAGCAGCTTAGAGTCTTCGGGGACCTACGAGCAGTACTTC

clone_size: many
j_call: TRBJ1-5
d_call: -
v_call: TRBV9
cdr3_aa: CASSVGGENQPQHF
cdr3_nt: TGTGCCAGCAGCGTCGGGGGGGAAAATCAGCCCCAGCATTTT

clone_size: -
j_call: TRBJ2-3
d_call: -
v_call: TRBV4-3
cdr3_aa: CASSQDVADTQYF
cdr3_nt: TGCGCCAGCAGCCAAGATGTGGCAGATACGCAGTATTTT

clone_size: many
j_call: TRBJ1-1
d_call: -
v_call: TRBV27
cdr3_aa: CASRGDTMNTEAFF
cdr3_nt: TGTGCCAGCAGAGGGGACACTATGAACACTGAAGCTTTCTTT

clone_size: -
j_call: TRBJ2-1
d_call: -
v_call: TRBV7-7
cdr3_aa: CASSFLGRWDEQFF
cdr3_nt: TGTGCCAGCAGCTTCCTGGGACGGTGGGATGAGCAGTTCTTC

clone_size: few
j_call: TRBJ2-1
d_call: -
v_call: TRBV5-1
cdr3_aa: CASSLRGQGADNEQFF
cdr3_nt: TGCGCCAGCAGCTTGCGGGGACAAGGTGCCGATAATGAGCAGTTCTTC

clone_size: -
j_call: TRBJ2-5
d_call: TRBD2
v_call: TRBV14
cdr3_aa: CASSHWGGETQYF
cdr3_nt: TGTGCCAGCAGCCACTGGGGGGGGGAGACCCAGTACTTC

clone_size: -
j_call: TRBJ2-2
d_call: TRBD2
v_call: TRBV28
cdr3_aa: CASSLTPAGERELFF
cdr3_nt: TGTGCCAGCAGTTTAACGCCGGCGGGGGAGCGGGAGCTGTTTTTT

clone_size: many
j_call: TRBJ1-1
d_call: TRBD1
v_call: TRBV7-2
cdr3_aa: CASSLNRQGGGTEAFF
cdr3_nt: TGTGCCAGCAGCTTAAATCGACAGGGAGGGGGGACTGAAGCTTTCTTT

clone_size: many
j_call: TRBJ1-5
d_call: -
v_call: TRBV6-2/TRBV6-3
cdr3_aa: CASSYSGALSNQPQHF
cdr3_nt: TGTGCCAGCAGTTACTCTGGAGCGTTGAGCAATCAGCCCCAGCATTTT

clone_size: -
j_call: TRBJ2-1
d_call: TRBD2
v_call: TRBV28
cdr3_aa: CASSLGVGGGYNEQFF
cdr3_nt: TGTGCCAGCAGTCTTGGGGTGGGCGGGGGATACAATGAGCAGTTCTTC

clone_size: few
j_call: TRBJ2-5
d_call: -
v_call: TRBV24-1
cdr3_aa: CATSGTEQETQYF
cdr3_nt: TGTGCCACCAGTGGTACAGAACAAGAGACCCAGTACTTC

clone_size: few
j_call: TRBJ1-4
d_call: -
v_call: TRBV7-9
cdr3_aa: CASSSTRGPVGEKLFF
cdr3_nt: TGTGCCAGCAGCTCTACGAGGGGTCCTGTGGGGGAAAAACTGTTTTTT

clone_size: many
j_call: TRBJ1-1
d_call: -
v_call: TRBV7-2
cdr3_aa: CASSLGKSEAFF
cdr3_nt: TGTGCCAGCAGCTTAGGGAAGTCTGAAGCTTTCTTT

clone_size: hyperexpanded
j_call: TRBJ1-5
d_call: -
v_call: TRBV28
cdr3_aa: CASSPLQGSNQPQHF
cdr3_nt: TGTGCCAGCAGCCCTTTACAGGGTAGCAATCAGCCCCAGCATTTT

clone_size: -
j_call: TRBJ2-7
d_call: -
v_call: TRBV28
cdr3_aa: CASSLSFPDSYEQYF
cdr3_nt: TGTGCCAGCAGTTTATCGTTTCCAGACTCCTACGAGCAGTACTTC

clone_size: -
j_call: TRBJ2-1
d_call: -
v_call: TRBV7-9
cdr3_aa: CASSWPASYNEQFF
cdr3_nt: TGTGCCAGCAGCTGGCCGGCCTCCTACAATGAGCAGTTCTTC

clone_size: many
j_call: TRBJ2-5
d_call: -
v_call: TRBV7-8
cdr3_aa: CASSLEMGRGVGETQYF
cdr3_nt: TGTGCCAGCAGCTTAGAGATGGGTCGAGGGGTCGGGGAGACCCAGTACTTC

clone_size: -
j_call: TRBJ2-7
d_call: -
v_call: TRBV4-3
cdr3_aa: CASSQGHSYEQYF
cdr3_nt: TGCGCCAGCAGCCAAGGACACTCCTACGAGCAGTACTTC

clone_size: -
j_call: TRBJ1-2
d_call: -
v_call: TRBV19
cdr3_aa: CASSPPGGLDGYTF
cdr3_nt: TGTGCCAGTAGTCCGCCGGGAGGGCTGGATGGCTACACCTTC

clone_size: -
j_call: TRBJ2-3
d_call: -
v_call: TRBV2
cdr3_aa: CASSEVGGTDTQYF
cdr3_nt: TGTGCCAGCAGTGAAGTAGGGGGCACAGATACGCAGTATTTT

clone_size: few
j_call: TRBJ2-1
d_call: TRBD2
v_call: TRBV7-9
cdr3_aa: CASSLKAGTTTNEQFF
cdr3_nt: TGTGCCAGCAGCTTGAAAGCCGGGACTACAACAAATGAGCAGTTCTTC

clone_size: few
j_call: TRBJ2-5
d_call: -
v_call: TRBV20-1
cdr3_aa: CSVVWSGETQYF
cdr3_nt: TGCAGCGTAGTGTGGAGCGGTGAGACCCAGTACTTC

clone_size: -
j_call: TRBJ2-5
d_call: -
v_call: TRBV29-1
cdr3_aa: CSGEAGAETQYF
cdr3_nt: TGCAGCGGAGAGGCGGGGGCAGAGACCCAGTACTTC

clone_size: many
j_call: TRBJ2-7
d_call: TRBD2
v_call: TRBV4-3
cdr3_aa: CASSQDLASGPTYEQYF
cdr3_nt: TGCGCCAGCAGCCAAGATCTTGCTAGCGGTCCTACCTACGAGCAGTACTTC

clone_size: few
j_call: TRBJ2-3
d_call: TRBD2
v_call: TRBV10-2
cdr3_aa: CASSSGGLAKDTQYF
cdr3_nt: TGCGCCAGCTCAAGCGGGGGACTAGCAAAAGATACGCAGTATTTT

clone_size: -
j_call: TRBJ2-3
d_call: TRBD1
v_call: TRBV7-9
cdr3_aa: CASSPPQGNTQYF
cdr3_nt: TGTGCCAGCAGCCCACCACAGGGGAATACGCAGTATTTT

clone_size: -
j_call: TRBJ2-1
d_call: -
v_call: TRBV28
cdr3_aa: CASSPVGYNEQFF
cdr3_nt: TGTGCCAGCAGTCCCGTAGGGTACAATGAGCAGTTCTTC

clone_size: few
j_call: TRBJ2-1
d_call: -
v_call: TRBV7-6
cdr3_aa: CASSLQAPPSSYNEQFF
cdr3_nt: TGTGCCAGCAGCTTACAGGCGCCCCCCAGCTCCTACAATGAGCAGTTCTTC

clone_size: -
j_call: TRBJ2-7
d_call: TRBD2
v_call: TRBV12-5
cdr3_aa: CARGSGGALEQYF
cdr3_nt: TGTGCTAGGGGTTCGGGGGGGGCACTCGAGCAGTACTTC

clone_size: many
j_call: TRBJ1-5
d_call: -
v_call: TRBV7-9
cdr3_aa: CASSHGRDQPQHF
cdr3_nt: TGTGCCAGCAGCCACGGACGGGATCAGCCCCAGCATTTT

clone_size: many
j_call: TRBJ2-3
d_call: TRBD2
v_call: TRBV6-2/TRBV6-3
cdr3_aa: CASTRTSFGADTQYF
cdr3_nt: TGTGCCAGCACTAGGACTAGCTTCGGCGCAGATACGCAGTATTTT

clone_size: few
j_call: TRBJ1-1
d_call: -
v_call: TRBV6-4
cdr3_aa: CASSDLVGLSMNTEAFF
cdr3_nt: TGTGCCAGCAGTGACCTGGTGGGGTTAAGTATGAACACTGAAGCTTTCTTT

clone_size: many
j_call: TRBJ2-7
d_call: -
v_call: TRBV7-9
cdr3_aa: CASSPLPGHGEEQYF
cdr3_nt: TGTGCCAGCAGCCCCCTACCGGGGCACGGGGAAGAGCAGTACTTC

clone_size: -
j_call: TRBJ2-6
d_call: -
v_call: TRBV9
cdr3_aa: CASSPEGTGANVLTF
cdr3_nt: TGTGCCAGCAGCCCGGAGGGTACTGGGGCCAACGTCCTGACTTTC